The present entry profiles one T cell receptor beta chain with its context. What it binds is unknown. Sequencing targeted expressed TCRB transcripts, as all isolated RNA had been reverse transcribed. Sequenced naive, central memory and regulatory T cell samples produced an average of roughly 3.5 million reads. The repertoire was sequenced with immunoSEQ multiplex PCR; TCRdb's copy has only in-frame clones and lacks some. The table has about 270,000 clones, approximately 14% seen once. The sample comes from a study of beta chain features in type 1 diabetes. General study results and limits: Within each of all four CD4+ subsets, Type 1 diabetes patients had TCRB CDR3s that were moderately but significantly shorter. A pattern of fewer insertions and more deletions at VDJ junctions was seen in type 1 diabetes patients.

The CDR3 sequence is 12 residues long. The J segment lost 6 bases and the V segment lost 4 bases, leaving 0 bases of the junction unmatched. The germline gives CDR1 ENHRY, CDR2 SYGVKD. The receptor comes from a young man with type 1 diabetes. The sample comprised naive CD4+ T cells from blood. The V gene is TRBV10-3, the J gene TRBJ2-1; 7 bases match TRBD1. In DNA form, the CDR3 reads TGTGCCATCAGTGGGACAGGCAATGAGCAGTTCTTC. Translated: CAISGTGNEQFF.